This entry features one T cell receptor beta chain sequence. Which antigen it targets is not known. Base qualities are not at hand, and no much larger clone is one base apart. These data belong to a study of shared clonotypes between healthy human individuals (dated by TCRdb to the early 2020s). Broadly, across the study: The cohort comprised a couple of women and a few men aged 18 to 49 years. Leukapheresis yielded between about 0.8 and 8.9 billion PBMCs per donor. To estimate repertoire size and how much clonotypes are shared between individuals, the study performed deep sequencing of blood TCR repertoires from roughly five healthy adults. To increase sequencing depth and limit assay-specific biases, TCR repertoire library preparation and sequencing were carried out by different laboratories using diverse techniques.

Healthy HIV-negative adults with no recently reported acute infections or vaccinations were included as donors. Only Caucasian adults living in Nashville, Tennessee, USA were represented among the donors. In the unsorted samples, around 81 million PBMCs were counted, and genomic DNA was extracted using the QIAamp DNA Blood Mini kit. Blood was obtained by leukapheresis, after which PBMCs were separated by Ficoll-Histopaque density gradient centrifugation and cryopreserved in liquid nitrogen vapor phase. Results the study describes overall, beyond this receptor: Sampling was restricted to blood, and TCR repertoires in tissue are likely to differ from TCR repertoires in blood. Pairwise subsampling led to the expectation that sequencing depth would affect the degree of clonotype sharing among donors. The small number of donors limited the genetic and exposure-history diversity represented.

The CDR3 runs 13 amino acids, cysteine and phenylalanine included. Only CDR3 DNA remains: 39 bases, in frame from the first base. In the germline V gene, CDR1 corresponds to MNHEY and CDR2 to SVGAGI. V and J are truncated by 5 bases and 7 bases respectively, leaving an intervening sequence of 14 bases. Using the deep immunoSEQ assay, multiplex PCR amplified TCR CDR3 regions from genomic DNA. Genomic DNA extracted from each cell subset was distributed evenly over all wells of several immunoSEQ 96-well plates, and each plate served as one replicate. For unsorted PBMC, each replicate PCR was loaded with approximately 330 ng genomic DNA, equivalent to some 27,000 T cell genomes. Unsorted PBMC genomic DNA was sequenced across ten immunoSEQ deep assay plates. The purified libraries were quantified using a Qubit 3.0 fluorometer, sized with a Bioanalyzer 2100, and then quantified again using the KAPA Library Quantification kit. Every immunoSEQ 96-well plate was sequenced on a dedicated single-read 150-cycle Illumina NextSeq 550 flow cell. Turning to the authors' computational methods: Because the immunoSEQ output held only junctional sequences and lacked quality scores, the filtering could not match the filtering applied to full-length reads. To assign V/J genes and CDR3, sequences were annotated against IMGT germline references using PyIR, a Python wrapper for IgBLAST v1.9. Reads with weak V/J assignments (E-value above 1e-6), missing CDR3, stop codons, out-of-frame junctions, or ambiguous translated residues were removed. V3J clonotypes were defined as sequences sharing an identical inferred V gene, J gene, and CDR3 amino acid sequence. Percentage overlap between repertoires was computed as shared unique clonotypes divided by the size of the smaller repertoire. RTK rarefaction, the Chao1 estimator, and Recon v2.1 estimates of unobserved clonotypes were used to assess repertoire richness. TCRdb obtained this table from immuneACCESS and retained in-frame rearrangements with V and J assigned. These tables miss some clones; where compared with another copy, unresolved V genes account for less than half of the shortfall, and the remainder is unexplained. The DNA gave D and trimming, while V, J and clone size come from that table. The sample table lists some 500,000 clones, less than 80% of them with a count of one. Approximately 12% of the sample belongs to the ten largest clones.

Sequenced input: PBMCs. This TCR was recovered from a woman aged 40 to 50 in good health. Some clones in this sample may be carry-over from other donors' samples. This chain joins TRBV6-5 to TRBJ1-1; D gene: possibly TRBD1, on 6 matching bases. The CDR3 is CASSPGHSLEAFF. The DNA sequence reads TGTGCCAGCAGTCCGGGACACTCACTTGAAGCTTTCTTT.